The T cell receptor (beta chain) described here comes from a study of tumor-infiltrating lymphocytes in primary liver carcinoma. Study context: Sample counts of productive TCRbeta reads spanned roughly 3.65 to 8 million; these counts were similar across tissue types.

Regarding the study as a whole: Tumor-adjacent and tumor-blood pairs showed less overlap than tumor region pairs. Merely some 8-25% of top clones spanned all five tumor regions.

This clonotype appeared many times. Its target is not known. The input was 500 ng total RNA; TCR beta cDNA was made from it with a constant-region primer. Libraries of TCR beta came from three nested multiplex PCR rounds with slightly modified ARM-PCR. TCRdb reprocessed the multiplex PCR reads with MiXCR, giving one entry per CDR3 protein. The data contain tens of thousands of distinct CDR3 sequences, around three quarters of them singletons. Total RNA and DNA came together from about 21-30 mg of bulk tissue without cell sorting. The material sequenced was liver tumor tissue from sampling region 3. Subset defined: tumor region T3, left-lateral pole. This TCR came from a middle-aged man with primary liver carcinoma and hepatitis B virus infection.

The CDR3 bases are TGTGCCAGCAGCCAAGAACTGTCATACTCTGGAAACACCATATATTTT. Its translation: CASSQELSYSGNTIYF. J is TRBJ1-3 and V is TRBV4-2; D not certain. CDR3 length: 16 residues. Germline V gene data show CDR1 as LGHNA and CDR2 as YNFKEQ. V shed 0 bases and J shed 0 bases, with 9 bases lying between them.